Below, 32 T cell receptor beta chains from the same sample are listed, as sequenced in a study of identical twins. In TCRdb, the 5' RACE reads were re-called with MiXCR into one record per CDR3 protein. The top ten clones hold about 0.47% of a sample with 510,000 or so distinct CDR3 sequences, about 16% of them seen once. These same data were also listed under a study on yellow fever vaccine responses in identical twins.

Source material: CD4+ T cells sorted from blood. All receptors derive from a woman aged 18-29 years in good health.

This clonotype was seen more than once but under ten times. The chain combines TRBV5-1 with TRBJ2-1; no definite D call. The V end lost 4 bases, the J end lost 7 bases, and 6 bases lay between the germline ends. Germline CDR1 is SGHRS and CDR2 is YFSETQ. There are 11 residues in the CDR3. CDR3 in DNA: TGCGCCAGCAGCACCGAAAATGAGCAGTTCTTC. Translating gives CASSTENEQFF.

This clonotype was seen only a few times. J is TRBJ2-2 and V is TRBV7-9; D unclear. Between the trimmed V and J ends, which lost 1 base and 1 base, there was a span of 10 bases. Per the germline V gene, CDR1 is SEHNR and CDR2 is FQNEAQ (reference sequence). The CDR3 is 16 residues long. This chain's CDR3 is CASSLGLGQNTGELFF. The CDR3 DNA sequence: TGTGCCAGCAGCTTAGGGCTGGGCCAGAACACCGGGGAGCTGTTTTTT.

This clonotype was observed a few times. The gene calls are TRBV20-1 and TRBJ1-5; 7 nucleotides line up with TRBD1. The V and J ends lost 6 bases and 4 bases, in that order; junction bases with no gene match: 6. Looked up from germline, CDR1 is DFQATT and CDR2 is SNEGSKA (reference sequence). There are 13 residues in the CDR3. For the CDR3, the DNA is TGCAGTGCATCAGGGGGAAGTAATCAGCCCCAGCATTTT. Translating gives CSASGGSNQPQHF.

The chain's CDR3 is CASSLGGAGTPYNEQFF. CDR3 DNA: TGTGCCAGCAGTTTGGGCGGTGCGGGGACCCCCTACAATGAGCAGTTCTTC. The rearrangement uses TRBV12-3 or TRBV12-4 and TRBJ2-1; weak D call: TRBD2 (6 bases). This CDR3 is built from 17 residues. Trimming took 3 bases from V and 2 from J, leaving 17 bases between them.

This clonotype was found a few times. The J gene is TRBJ2-1, the V gene TRBV10-3; TRBD2 agrees at 10 bases. The CDR3 sequence is 17 residues long. Germline loops: CDR1 ENHRY, CDR2 SYGVKD. V shed 0 bases, J shed 9 bases, and the junction held 11 bases outside the gene matches. CDR3 loop: CAISESEEAGGRGEQFF. The CDR3 region has the DNA TGTGCCATCAGTGAGTCCGAGGAAGCGGGAGGGCGAGGTGAGCAGTTCTTC.

This clonotype was detected a few times. The chain uses TRBV6-1 and TRBJ2-3, with TRBD2 matching 12 bases. Germline-derived CDR1 and CDR2 are MNHNS and SASEGT. The CDR3 consists of 16 residues. The V gene end was trimmed by 3 bases and the J gene end by 2 bases; junction bases not matched to a gene: 3. The CDR3 protein is CASSETSGGVTDTQYF. The CDR3 coding sequence is TGTGCCAGCAGTGAGACTAGCGGGGGAGTCACAGATACGCAGTATTTT.

This clonotype turned up a few times. The V and J genes are TRBV18 and TRBJ1-1; TRBD1 aligns across 8 bases. The CDR3 sequence is 16 residues long. Germline V gene lookup returns CDR1 KGHSH and CDR2 LQKENI. V shed 3 bases, J shed 5 bases, and the junction held 11 bases outside the gene matches. CDR3 residues: CASSPSRQGTATEAFF. The CDR3, as DNA: TGTGCCAGCTCACCTTCCCGACAGGGGACTGCGACTGAAGCTTTCTTT.

The chain couples TRBV15 to TRBJ2-1, with 9 bases matching TRBD2. Germline V CDR1 and CDR2: LNHNV, YYDKDF (reference sequence). J was trimmed by 3 bases and V by 4 bases; bases with no gene match: 4. This CDR3 has 15 residues. CDR3: CATSMSSGDYNEQFF. The CDR3 nucleotides read TGTGCCACCAGCATGTCTAGCGGGGACTACAATGAGCAGTTCTTC.

The chain combines TRBV9 with TRBJ2-2; 11 bases are a match to TRBD2. The V gene's germline CDR1 is SGDLS and CDR2 YYNGEE. V was clipped by 2 bases and J by 4 bases; unmatched bases: 4. This CDR3 has 16 residues. This CDR3 reads CASSVSGRAFTGELFF. In nucleotides, the CDR3 is TGTGCCAGCAGCGTTAGCGGGAGGGCCTTCACCGGGGAGCTGTTTTTT.

The CDR3, as DNA: TGCGCCAGCAGCCTGCTTGAGGGGTACGAGCAGTACTTC. It codes for CASSLLEGYEQYF. The rearrangement joins TRBV5-1 to TRBJ2-7; D may match TRBD1 or TRBD2 (5 bases each). The CDR3 is 13 amino acids. V shed 4 bases and J shed 4 bases, with 12 bases lying between them. Per the germline V gene, CDR1 is SGHRS and CDR2 is YFSETQ.

The chain joins TRBV5-1 to TRBJ2-4; D may be TRBD2 (6 bases). V dropped 2 bases and J dropped 15 bases, with 15 bases sitting between them. Germline-derived CDR1 and CDR2 are SGHRS and YFSETQ. The CDR3 runs 12 residues. The CDR3 region is CASSFDSGLRYF. CDR3 bases: TGCGCCAGCAGCTTTGATAGCGGCCTACGGTACTTC.

V is TRBV2 and J is TRBJ1-1; 9 nucleotides align to TRBD1. This CDR3 is 16 amino acids long. CDR1 is SNHLY and CDR2 is FYNNEI in the germline V gene. The J segment lost 0 bases and the V segment lost 7 bases, leaving 9 bases of the junction unmatched. CDR3: CASTRSTGGLNTEAFF. As DNA, the CDR3 is TGTGCCAGCACACGTTCCACAGGGGGCCTGAACACTGAAGCTTTCTTT.

In its sample, this clonotype was seen a few times. The gene calls are TRBV5-1 and TRBJ2-1; maybe TRBD1 (6 bases). V lost 0 bases to trimming and J lost 6 bases, with 10 bases between them. This CDR3 is built from 14 residues. Germline CDR1 and CDR2: SGHRS and YFSETQ. For the CDR3, the DNA is TGCGCCAGCAGCTTGGTATCGGACAGCAATGAGCAGTTCTTC. Translation gives CASSLVSDSNEQFF.

In this sample, this clonotype turned up a few times. The chain employs TRBV15 and TRBJ2-3; tentative D call: TRBD1 (6 bases). The CDR3 sequence is 13 residues long. Germline CDR1 is LNHNV and CDR2 is YYDKDF (reference sequence). V was trimmed by 6 bases and J by 3 bases, leaving 10 bases between them. The CDR3 sequence: CATRRQATDTQYF. Here the CDR3 DNA reads TGTGCCACCAGAAGACAGGCGACAGATACGCAGTATTTT.

The chain uses TRBV14 and TRBJ2-1, with D perhaps TRBD1 (6 bases). The CDR3 contains 14 residues. The germline V and J ends were trimmed by 7 bases and 7 bases, with 17 bases remaining between them. Germline V gene data show CDR1 as SGHDN and CDR2 as FVKESK. DNA of the CDR3: TGTGCCAGCATGGATAGGGGGAGTCTGAATGAGCAGTTCTTC. The encoded protein is CASMDRGSLNEQFF.

This clonotype was seen a few times. This chain links TRBV10-1 with TRBJ1-5; D perhaps matches TRBD1 (5 bases). Germline CDR1 is WNHNN and CDR2 is SYGVQD (reference sequence). Trimming pared 4 bases from V and 2 bases from J, leaving 9 bases between. The CDR3 runs to 14 residues. The CDR3 nucleotides are TGCGCCAGCAGTGCGGGACCCGGCAATCAGCCCCAGCATTTT. It yields the protein CASSAGPGNQPQHF.

The J gene is TRBJ2-2, the V gene TRBV10-2, with D possibly TRBD2 on 5 matching bases. The ends were cut back, 9 bases at V and 3 bases at J, with 11 bases in the middle. Germline assignment: CDR1 WSHSY and CDR2 SAAADI. This CDR3 comprises 13 residues. CDR3 amino acids: CARTREHTGELFF. The CDR3 nucleotides read TGCGCCAGAACTAGGGAACACACCGGGGAGCTGTTTTTT.

This clonotype was counted a few times. This rearrangement joins TRBV15 to TRBJ2-1; D call uncertain. This CDR3 is built from 14 residues. CDR1 is LNHNV, CDR2 YYDKDF, per germline (reference sequence). Trimming took 1 base from V and 5 from J, leaving 9 bases between them. CDR3 bases: TGTGCCACCAGCAGAGTCGCTAAAGACAATGAGCAGTTCTTC. Protein sequence: CATSRVAKDNEQFF.

This clonotype was detected only a few times. The chain links TRBV20-1 to TRBJ1-2; D is possibly TRBD1 (6 bases). The V and J ends lost 6 bases and 8 bases respectively, with 13 bases between them. CDR3 length: 11 amino acids. CDR1 is DFQATT, CDR2 SNEGSKA, per germline (reference sequence). The DNA of the CDR3 is TGCAGTGCCAGAACAGGGAGGGGCTACACCTTC. Its translation is CSARTGRGYTF.

The rearrangement joins TRBV7-3 to TRBJ2-2, with D maybe TRBD2 (6 bases). The V gene's germline CDR1 is SGHTA and CDR2 FQGTGA. The V and J ends lost 5 bases and 1 base respectively, with 14 bases between them. The CDR3 totals 16 residues. This CDR3 is CASSVMMGGNTGELFF. CDR3 DNA sequence: TGTGCCAGCAGCGTAATGATGGGGGGGAACACCGGGGAGCTGTTTTTT.

This clonotype has ten or more counts. The V call is TRBV4-1, the J call TRBJ2-2, with TRBD1 matching 8 bases. The CDR3 sequence is 15 residues long. The V and J ends lost 7 bases and 1 base, in that order; junction bases with no gene match: 5. Per the germline V gene, CDR1 is MGHRA and CDR2 is YSYEKL. CDR3 amino acids: CASKKGTGNTGELFF. The CDR3 coding sequence is TGCGCCAGCAAAAAGGGGACAGGGAACACCGGGGAGCTGTTTTTT.

V usage is TRBV5-1 and J usage is TRBJ2-7, with 14 positions matching TRBD2. Unmatched junction bases numbered 9, after V lost 4 bases and J lost 12 bases. Germline CDR1 is SGHRS and CDR2 is YFSETQ. CDR3 length equals 14 residues. The CDR3 nucleotides are TGCGCCAGCAGCCCCGGAGGGACTAGCGGGAGTTTGTACTTC. This translates into CASSPGGTSGSLYF.

This clonotype was observed a few times. The rearrangement joins TRBV10-1 to TRBJ2-1; TRBD2 is a possible D gene (6 bases). This CDR3 spans 16 amino acids. Germline-derived CDR1 and CDR2 are WNHNN and SYGVQD (reference sequence). Trimming removed 3 bases at V and 4 bases at J, with 16 bases between. The CDR3 here is CASSDARRALYNEQFF. Written as DNA, the CDR3 is TGCGCCAGCAGTGATGCGCGGAGGGCCTTATACAATGAGCAGTTCTTC.

This chain links TRBV7-2 with TRBJ2-2, with D hard to call. V lost 3 bases to trimming and J lost 1 base, with 9 bases between them. Germline V gene sequence: CDR1 SGHTA, CDR2 FQGNSA. CDR3 length equals 15 residues. DNA for the CDR3: TGTGCCAGCAGCTTTTTAGGGATGAACACCGGGGAGCTGTTTTTT. Its translation: CASSFLGMNTGELFF.

V is TRBV18 and J is TRBJ2-7; D is tentatively TRBD1 or TRBD2 (5 bases each). Trimming shortened V by 5 bases and J by 3 bases, and 14 bases separated the two germline ends. The CDR3 spans 14 residues. Germline CDR1 is KGHSH and CDR2 is LQKENI. CDR3 amino acids: CASSMGEFVYEQYF. The CDR3 coding sequence is TGTGCCAGCTCAATGGGGGAGTTTGTCTACGAGCAGTACTTC.

The CDR3 DNA sequence: TGTGCCAGCAGCCGGGGACTAGCGTACGAGCAGTACGTC. Encoded protein: CASSRGLAYEQYV. The chain uses TRBV5-5 and TRBJ2-7; TRBD2 matches at 10 bases. CDR3 length equals 13 residues. J lost 4 bases, V lost 4 bases, and 2 bases had no gene match. The germline V gene has CDR1 SGHKS and CDR2 YYEKEE (reference sequence).

This clonotype was detected ten times or more. V is TRBV7-9 and J is TRBJ2-7, with TRBD1 matching over 9 bases. Germline CDR1 is SEHNR and CDR2 is FQNEAQ (reference sequence). After removal of 0 bases from V and 1 base from J, the junction contained 1 base not matched to a gene. The CDR3 sequence is 15 residues long. The CDR3 sequence is CASSLAGTGSYEQYF. The CDR3 DNA follows: TGTGCCAGCAGCTTAGCCGGGACAGGGTCCTACGAGCAGTACTTC.

The chain uses TRBV7-9 and TRBJ2-3; 7 bases are a match to TRBD2. The length of the CDR3 is 15 residues. Trimming at V came to 1 base and at J to 5 bases, leaving 6 bases not matched to a gene. The V gene's germline CDR1 is SEHNR and CDR2 FQNEAQ (reference sequence). CDR3 coding DNA: TGTGCCAGCAGCTTAGTGGCAGCGGGGAAAGATACGCAGTATTTT. This encodes CASSLVAAGKDTQYF.

This clonotype has just a few counts. The chain has TRBV6-1 and TRBJ1-3, with D possibly TRBD1 on 5 matching bases. V was shortened by 5 bases and J by 2 bases, with 10 bases between the two germline ends. The CDR3 has 14 residues. Germline V gives CDR1 MNHNS, CDR2 SASEGT. Here the CDR3 reads CASSQTDTGNTIYF. The CDR3 DNA reads TGTGCCAGCAGTCAGACAGACACTGGAAACACCATATATTTT.

This clonotype was seen a handful of times. The chain carries TRBV10-3 and TRBJ2-5, with D possibly matching TRBD1 (6 bases). The CDR3 extends over 13 amino acids. Germline V gene sequence: CDR1 ENHRY, CDR2 SYGVKD. The germline V and J ends were trimmed by 9 bases and 1 base, with 12 bases remaining between them. In DNA form, the CDR3 reads TGTGCCATATCGGCAGGGGCCCAAGAGACCCAGTACTTC. Amino acid sequence: CAISAGAQETQYF.

J is TRBJ2-1 and V is TRBV20-1, with 7 bases matching TRBD2. The trim removed 3 bases at V and 2 bases at J, leaving 4 bases unmatched. Per germline, CDR1 DFQATT and CDR2 SNEGSKA (reference sequence). The CDR3 spans 14 residues. The CDR3 DNA reads TGCAGTGCTAGGGGGAGGGGCACCTACAATGAGCAGTTCTTC. Encoded protein: CSARGRGTYNEQFF.

This clonotype was observed a handful of times. The CDR3 nucleotides are TGTGCCAGCAGCTTAGCGGTTAGCGGGCCCTACGAGCAGTACTTC. This gives the protein CASSLAVSGPYEQYF. J is TRBJ2-7 and V is TRBV7-2; 7 bases line up with TRBD2. V shed 0 bases, J shed 2 bases, and the junction held 4 bases outside the gene matches. This CDR3 region has 15 residues. CDR1 is SGHTA, CDR2 FQGNSA, per germline.